The clone carrying this T cell receptor beta chain was observed many times. The antigen remains undetermined. This record belongs to a study of T-cell memory formation after mild COVID-19. Study conclusions and caveats: The study found balanced CD4/CD8 in clones contracting day 15 to 85 and a CD4+ lean in later expanders.

After 5'RACE with constant-segment primers, TCR alpha and TCR beta cDNA libraries carrying sample barcodes and UMIs were obtained. TCRdb independently ran MiXCR on the 5' RACE reads; one entry per CDR3 protein. The data show approximately 560,000 distinct CDR3 sequences, 15% to 20% seen once. V was shortened by 2 bases and J by 9 bases, with 5 bases between the two germline ends. The CDR3 totals 11 residues. The rearrangement uses TRBV12-3 or TRBV12-4 and TRBJ2-1; D uncertain. Sequenced input: PBMCs or a T cell subset sorted from them (not recorded which). This receptor was obtained from an adult woman who had mild COVID-19 (a few samples of this study predate the infection). Cell type and time point are not known. The CDR3 DNA is TGTGCCAGCAGTTTAACTGGTGAGCAGTTCTTC. This codes for CASSLTGEQFF.